The subject of this entry is one TCR beta chain. Its antigen is undetermined. One end of the junction varies from germline; a read error may be responsible. TCRdb's copy holds only in-frame clones and misses some; the assay was immunoSEQ multiplex PCR. The sample lists more than 400,000 clones, less than 95% occurring once. Treatment denoted: some 19 received Ad26.COV2.S at low or high dose, single or two shots; 5 received placebo; per-sample allocation not given. Sampling occurred on day 63 after the first vaccine or placebo injection. Immunization relied on an Ad26 vector, which expressed Wuhan-strain SARS-CoV-2 spike. The CDR3 contains 14 residues. Germline-derived CDR1 and CDR2 are LGHDT and YNNKEL (reference sequence). This record belongs to a study of Ad26.COV2.S vaccination and SARS-CoV-2 variants. Study background: Of the COV1001 trial arms, the Ad26.COV2.S arm included the donor.

Study outcomes and limitations: Researchers cautioned that TCR breadth and depth analyses may have underestimated total T cell responses.

This specimen consisted of peripheral blood, obtained in a trial of Ad26.COV2.S vaccine versus placebo. The origin of this receptor is a person aged 18-60 years who received the Ad26.COV2.S COVID-19 vaccine or a placebo. The rearrangement uses TRBV3-1 (or the pseudogene TRBV3-2) and TRBJ1-6; TRBD1 might be the D (6 bases). The CDR3 protein is CVSSQGWGAGPLHF. In DNA form, the CDR3 reads TGTGTCAGCAGCCAAGGCTGGGGGGCGGGACCCCTCCACTTT.